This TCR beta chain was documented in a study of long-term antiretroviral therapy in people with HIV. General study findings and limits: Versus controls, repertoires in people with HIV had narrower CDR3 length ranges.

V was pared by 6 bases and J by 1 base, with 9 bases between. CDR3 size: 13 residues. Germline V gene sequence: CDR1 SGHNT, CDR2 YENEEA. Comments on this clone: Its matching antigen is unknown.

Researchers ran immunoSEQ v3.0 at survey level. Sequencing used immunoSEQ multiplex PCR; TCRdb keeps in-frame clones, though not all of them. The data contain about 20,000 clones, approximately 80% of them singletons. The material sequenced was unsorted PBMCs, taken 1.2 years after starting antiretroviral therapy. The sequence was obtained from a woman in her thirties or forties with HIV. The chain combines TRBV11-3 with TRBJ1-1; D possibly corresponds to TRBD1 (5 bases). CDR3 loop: CASRLQENTEAFF. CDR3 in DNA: TGTGCCAGCAGACTACAGGAGAACACTGAAGCTTTCTTT.